The clone carrying this T cell receptor beta chain was seen more than once but under ten times. The CDR3 runs to 14 residues. Between the trimmed V and J ends, which lost 0 bases and 2 bases, there was a span of 6 bases. Germline assignment: CDR1 LGHNA and CDR2 YSLEER. This entry comes from a study of blood T cells in healthy people across ages. A sample-barcoded 5' primer and a J-beta primer mix were used in a second PCR of about 7 to 12 cycles. MiXCR was run by TCRdb on the 5' RACE reads, yielding one entry per CDR3 protein. This table has under 800,000 distinct CDR3 sequences, over 20% appearing once.

This clonotype was obtained from a man between 65 and 85 years old in good health. Sequencing used blood. The chain carries TRBV4-3 and TRBJ2-3; D is undetermined. In DNA, the CDR3 is TGCGCCAGCAGCCAAGATCGGCACACAGATACGCAGTATTTT. Its translation: CASSQDRHTDTQYF.